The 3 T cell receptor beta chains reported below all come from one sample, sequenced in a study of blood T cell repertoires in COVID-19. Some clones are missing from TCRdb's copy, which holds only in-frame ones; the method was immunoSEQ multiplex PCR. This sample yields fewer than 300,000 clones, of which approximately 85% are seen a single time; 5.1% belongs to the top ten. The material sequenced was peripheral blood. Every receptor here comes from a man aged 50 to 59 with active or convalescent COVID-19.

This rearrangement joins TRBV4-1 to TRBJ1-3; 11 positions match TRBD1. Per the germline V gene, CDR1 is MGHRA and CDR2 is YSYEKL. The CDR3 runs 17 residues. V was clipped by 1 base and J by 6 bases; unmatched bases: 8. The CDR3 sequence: CASSQGGTGGRLNTIYF. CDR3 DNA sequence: TGCGCCAGCAGCCAAGGTGGGACAGGGGGGAGATTAAACACCATATATTTT.

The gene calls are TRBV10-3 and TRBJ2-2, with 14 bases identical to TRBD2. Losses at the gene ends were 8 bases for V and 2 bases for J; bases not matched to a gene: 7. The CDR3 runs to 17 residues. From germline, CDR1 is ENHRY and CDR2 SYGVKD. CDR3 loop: CAIGTTSGRANTGELFF. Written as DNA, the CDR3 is TGTGCCATCGGGACGACTAGCGGGAGGGCCAACACCGGGGAGCTGTTTTTT.

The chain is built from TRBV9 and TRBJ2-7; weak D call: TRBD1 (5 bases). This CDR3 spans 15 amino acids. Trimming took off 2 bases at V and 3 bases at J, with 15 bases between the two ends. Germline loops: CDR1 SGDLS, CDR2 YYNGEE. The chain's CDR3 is CASSVDPQGGYEQYF. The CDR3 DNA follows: TGTGCCAGCAGCGTCGACCCCCAGGGTGGCTACGAGCAGTACTTC.